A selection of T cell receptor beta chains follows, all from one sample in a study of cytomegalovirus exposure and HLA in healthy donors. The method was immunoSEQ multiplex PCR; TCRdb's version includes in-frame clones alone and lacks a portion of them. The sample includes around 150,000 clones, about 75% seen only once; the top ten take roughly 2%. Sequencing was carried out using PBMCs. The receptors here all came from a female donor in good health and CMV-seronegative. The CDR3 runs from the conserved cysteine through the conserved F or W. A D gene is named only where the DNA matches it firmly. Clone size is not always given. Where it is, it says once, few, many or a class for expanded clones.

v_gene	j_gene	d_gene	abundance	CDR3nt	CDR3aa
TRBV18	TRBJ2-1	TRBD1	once	TGTGCCAGCTCGCTAACAGGGGGCGCGTTGGGGAATGAGCAGTTCTTC	CASSLTGGALGNEQFF
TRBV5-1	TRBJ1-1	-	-	TGCGCCAGCAGCCCCCAGGGCAGCACTGAAGCTTTCTTT	CASSPQGSTEAFF
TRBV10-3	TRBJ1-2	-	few	TGTGCCATCAGTGAAGACGGGGATGATGGCTACACCTTC	CAISEDGDDGYTF
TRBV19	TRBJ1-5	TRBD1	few	TGTGCCAGTAGTATTTCCAGCGACAGGGGATTAGAGCCCCAGCATTTT	CASSISSDRGLEPQHF
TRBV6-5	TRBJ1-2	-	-	TGTGCCAGCAGTTACTCAACAGCTTCTGAGGGCTACACCTTC	CASSYSTASEGYTF
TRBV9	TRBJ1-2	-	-	TGTGCCAGCAGCGTAACCCTAACTGATGGCTACACCTTC	CASSVTLTDGYTF
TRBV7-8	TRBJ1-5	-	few	TGTGCCAGCAGCTTACGGGGAGTATCAGAACAGCCCCAGCATTTT	CASSLRGVSEQPQHF
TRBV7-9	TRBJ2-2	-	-	TGTGCCAGCAGCCAACAGTCGGTGGTTGTCACCGGGGAGCTGTTTTTT	CASSQQSVVVTGELFF
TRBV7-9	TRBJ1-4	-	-	TGTGCCAGCAGCTTCTTAGCAACTAATGAAAAACTGTTTTTT	CASSFLATNEKLFF
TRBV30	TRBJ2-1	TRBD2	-	TGTGCCTGGAACGGGGGGGCGGGGAATGAGCAGTTCTTC	CAWNGGAGNEQFF
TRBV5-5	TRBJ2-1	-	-	TGTGCCAGCAGCTTGCTAGTAGATTTTCTCAATGAGCAGTTCTTC	CASSLLVDFLNEQFF
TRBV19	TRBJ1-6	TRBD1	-	TGTGCCAGCGCTCCTCGGGACAGGGGGTCTTCACCCCTCCACTTT	CASAPRDRGSSPLHF
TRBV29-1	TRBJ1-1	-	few	TGCAGCGTTGCAAGCTCGACAACGGTCGCTGAAGCTTTCTTT	CSVASSTTVAEAFF
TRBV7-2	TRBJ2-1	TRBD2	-	TGTGCCAGCAGCTGGACTAGCGGGGTCTACAATGAGCAGTTCTTC	CASSWTSGVYNEQFF
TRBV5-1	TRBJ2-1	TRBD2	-	TGCGCCAGTATGACTAGCGGGGGTTACAATGAGCAGTTCTTC	CASMTSGGYNEQFF
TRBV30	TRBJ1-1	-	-	TGTGCCTGGAGTGGGGGGGGTTTGGCTGAAGCTTTCTTT	CAWSGGGLAEAFF
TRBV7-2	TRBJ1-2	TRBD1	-	TGTGCCAGCAGCTTAGAACAGGGGCTATCTGGAGGCTACACCTTC	CASSLEQGLSGGYTF
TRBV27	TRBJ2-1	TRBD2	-	TGTGCCAGCAGTTTATCCCCTACTAGCGGGTACTACAATGAGCAGTTCTTC	CASSLSPTSGYYNEQFF
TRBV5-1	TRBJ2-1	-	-	TGCGCCAGCAGGGGCGACCTTGCTGACAATGAGCAGTTCTTC	CASRGDLADNEQFF
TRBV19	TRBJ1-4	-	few	TGTGCCAGTAGTATTGAGAATAATGAAAAACTGTTTTTT	CASSIENNEKLFF
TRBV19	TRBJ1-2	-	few	TGTGCCAGTAGGCTGACAGCCTCGTATGGCTACACCTTC	CASRLTASYGYTF
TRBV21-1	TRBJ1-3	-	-	TGTGCCAGCAGCAAAAGTCAGGGAGGTTACACCATATATTTT	CASSKSQGGYTIYF
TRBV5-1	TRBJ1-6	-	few	TGCGCCAGCAGGACAGTTGGTAATAATTCACCCCTCCACTTT	CASRTVGNNSPLHF
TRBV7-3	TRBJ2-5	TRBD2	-	TGTGCCAGCAGCCCAGGGACTAGAGAGACCCAGTACTTC	CASSPGTRETQYF
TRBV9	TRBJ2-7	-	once	TGTGCCAGCAGCGGGTCGACAGTCTACGAGCAGTACTTC	CASSGSTVYEQYF
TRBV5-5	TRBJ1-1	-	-	TGTGCCAGCAGCTTGGAACAGAGGAACACTGAAGCTTTCTTT	CASSLEQRNTEAFF
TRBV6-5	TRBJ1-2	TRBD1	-	TGTGCCAGCACCGGACAGGGACGGGGCTACACCTTC	CASTGQGRGYTF
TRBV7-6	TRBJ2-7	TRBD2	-	TGTGCCAGCAGCCCCGGCAATGCGGGGGTTTCCTACGAGCAGTACTTC	CASSPGNAGVSYEQYF
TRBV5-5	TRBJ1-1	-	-	TGTGCCAGCAGCATGGGGAGCTGGGGGCACACTGAAGCTTTCTTT	CASSMGSWGHTEAFF
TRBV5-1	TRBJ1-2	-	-	TGCGCCAGCAGCTTGGCCACGGGGGGGCAGGGTAATGGCTACACCTTC	CASSLATGGQGNGYTF
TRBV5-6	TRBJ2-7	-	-	TGTGCCAGCAGCTTGGTCCTAGCCTACGAGCAGTACTTC	CASSLVLAYEQYF
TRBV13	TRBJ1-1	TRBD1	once	TGTGCCAGCAGCCGATCCGGGACAGGGGGCACTGAAGCTTTCTTT	CASSRSGTGGTEAFF
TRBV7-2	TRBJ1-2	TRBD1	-	TGTGCCAGCAGCCGAGACAGGGTGTTCGATGGCTACACCTTC	CASSRDRVFDGYTF
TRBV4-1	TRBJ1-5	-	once	TGCGCCAGCAGCCAGGGGGGGCGGCCCCAGCATTTT	CASSQGGRPQHF
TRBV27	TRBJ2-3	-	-	TGTGCCAGCAGTTCCCCCTGGGCCCAAGGAAGCACAGATACGCAGTATTTT	CASSSPWAQGSTDTQYF
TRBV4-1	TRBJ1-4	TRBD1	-	TGCGCCAGCAGCCAACACAGGGGGAGACTGTTTTTT	CASSQHRGRLFF
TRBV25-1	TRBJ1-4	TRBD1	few	TGTGCCAGCAGAGATACCGGGACAGGTCGAAATGAAAAACTGTTTTTT	CASRDTGTGRNEKLFF
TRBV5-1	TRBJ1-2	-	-	TGCGCCAGCAGCTTGTCGACAGTTAACTATGGCTACACCTTC	CASSLSTVNYGYTF
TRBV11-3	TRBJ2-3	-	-	TGTGCCAGCAGCTTAAAGGGGGCAGATACGCAGTATTTT	CASSLKGADTQYF
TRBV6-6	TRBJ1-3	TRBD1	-	TGTGCCAGCAGTTACGCAGGGGGCTTAGGGGACACCATATACTTT	CASSYAGGLGDTIYF
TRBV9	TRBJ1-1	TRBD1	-	TGTGCCAGCAGCGGACAGGGGACGCCAAACACTGAAGCTTTCTTT	CASSGQGTPNTEAFF
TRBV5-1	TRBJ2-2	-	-	TGCGCCAGCAGCACGGGACAACCGAACACCGGGGAGCTGTTTTTT	CASSTGQPNTGELFF
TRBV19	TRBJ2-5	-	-	TGTGCCAGTAGTATAATATTCCAAGAGACCCAGTACTTC	CASSIIFQETQYF
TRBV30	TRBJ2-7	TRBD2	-	TGTGCCTGGAGTGTAGGGTGGACTAGCGGGGCCTACGAGCAGTACTTC	CAWSVGWTSGAYEQYF
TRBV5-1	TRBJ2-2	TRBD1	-	TGCGCCAGCAGCTCGGGACAGACCGGGGAGCTGTTTTTT	CASSSGQTGELFF
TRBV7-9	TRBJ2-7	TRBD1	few	TGTGCCAGCAGCCGCCGTGGGACAGCACCTTACGAGCAGTACTTC	CASSRRGTAPYEQYF
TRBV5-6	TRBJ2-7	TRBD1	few	TGTGCCAGCAGCTTGACTTGGGACAGCCTTTACGAGCAGTACTTC	CASSLTWDSLYEQYF
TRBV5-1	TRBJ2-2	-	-	TGCGCCAGCAGCTTGGAGGGGTCGGCTGGAACCGGGGAGCTGTTTTTT	CASSLEGSAGTGELFF
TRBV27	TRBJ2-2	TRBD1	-	TGTGCCAGCAGCCCTACAGGGGACACCGGGGAGCTGTTTTTT	CASSPTGDTGELFF
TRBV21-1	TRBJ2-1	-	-	TGTGCCAGGAAGAAACTAGCGGGGGGGCCTAGCTCCTACAATGAGCAGTTCTTC	CARKKLAGGPSSYNEQFF
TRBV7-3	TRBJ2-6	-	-	TGTGCCAGCAGCGCCCGACAGGTGATCTCTGGGGCCAACGTCCTGACTTTC	CASSARQVISGANVLTF
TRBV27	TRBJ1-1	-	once	TGTGCCAGCAGTTTATCGCCAGGGAACACTGAAGCTTTCTTT	CASSLSPGNTEAFF
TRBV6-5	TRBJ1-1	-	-	TGTGCCAGCAGTTTACGGGTGAACACTGAAGCTTTCTTT	CASSLRVNTEAFF